Included here is one T cell receptor beta chain sequence, with context. The antigen remains undetermined. The sample belongs to a study of OX40 agonist ivuxolimab in advanced cancers. Study-wide background: About 42% of patients had received prior checkpoint inhibitor therapy.

TCRdb keeps only in-frame clones here, not all; method: immunoSEQ multiplex PCR. Altogether roughly 73,000 clones are present, 80% to 90% being singletons, with the ten largest covering approximately 1%. V gave up 5 bases and J gave up 7 bases; unmatched junction bases: 7. The germline V gene has CDR1 MNHEY and CDR2 SVGAGI. The CDR3 consists of 14 residues. General observations from the study: Also showing low normalized T-cell clonal expansion were some of the nonresponders.

The V and J genes are TRBV6-5 and TRBJ2-1; TRBD1 aligns across 8 bases. This material consisted of CD4+ or CD8+ T cells sorted from blood, taken in a trial of the OX40 agonist ivuxolimab. The receptor was derived from an adult with an advanced solid tumor such as melanoma, head and neck, liver or kidney cancer. CDR3 DNA: TGTGCCAGCAGTCCAAGGCAGGGGGCTAATGAGCAGTTCTTC. This codes for CASSPRQGANEQFF.